A single T cell receptor (beta chain) is shown here with its context. Its matching antigen is unknown. This CDR3 is built from 12 residues. CDR1 is LGHNA and CDR2 is YSLEER in the germline V gene. Trimming cost V 5 bases and J 7 bases, with 11 bases left between them. TCRdb keeps only in-frame clones here, not all; method: immunoSEQ multiplex PCR. The sample yields roughly 20,000 clones, roughly three quarters seen once. The source of the sample is a study of neoadjuvant nivolumab and ipilimumab in lung cancer. Overall study results and limits: Blood richness before therapy tracked richness in tumors resected after neoadjuvant therapy. TCR richness and clonality were higher in tumors than adjacent uninvolved lung. Only a small number of samples underwent TCR sequencing. From pretherapy to surgery, tumor richness and clonality rose with dual therapy.

This TCR was recovered from an adult with non-small cell lung cancer. The sample here was tumor tissue, taken after neoadjuvant nivolumab, alone or with ipilimumab, at or shortly before surgery. V gene TRBV4-3 combines with J gene TRBJ1-1; D gene unclear. The CDR3 bases are TGCGCCAGCAGCAAGGTGGGAAATGAAGCTTTCTTT. It yields the protein CASSKVGNEAFF.